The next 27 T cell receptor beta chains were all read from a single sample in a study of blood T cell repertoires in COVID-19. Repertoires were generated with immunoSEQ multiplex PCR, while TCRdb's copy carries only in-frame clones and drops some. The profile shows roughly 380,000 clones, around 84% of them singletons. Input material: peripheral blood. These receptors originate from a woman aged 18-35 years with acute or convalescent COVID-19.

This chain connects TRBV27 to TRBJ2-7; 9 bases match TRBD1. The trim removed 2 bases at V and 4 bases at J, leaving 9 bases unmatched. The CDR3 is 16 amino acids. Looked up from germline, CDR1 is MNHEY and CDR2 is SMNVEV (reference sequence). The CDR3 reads CASSLPGTGKGYEQYF. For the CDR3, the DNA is TGTGCCAGCAGTTTACCGGGGACAGGGAAAGGATACGAGCAGTACTTC.

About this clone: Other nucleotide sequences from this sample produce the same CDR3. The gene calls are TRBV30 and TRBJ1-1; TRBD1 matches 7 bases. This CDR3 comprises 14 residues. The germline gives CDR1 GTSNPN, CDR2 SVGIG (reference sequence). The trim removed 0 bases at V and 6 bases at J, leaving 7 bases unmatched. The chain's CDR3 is CAWSVGTASAEAFF. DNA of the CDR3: TGTGCCTGGAGTGTTGGGACAGCCTCGGCTGAAGCTTTCTTT.

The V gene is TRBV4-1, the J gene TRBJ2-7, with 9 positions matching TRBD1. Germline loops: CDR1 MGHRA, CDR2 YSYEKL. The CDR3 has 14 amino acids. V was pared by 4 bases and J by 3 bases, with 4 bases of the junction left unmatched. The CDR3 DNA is TGCGCCAGCAGCCCCACGGGACAGGGCTACGAGCAGTACTTC. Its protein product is CASSPTGQGYEQYF.

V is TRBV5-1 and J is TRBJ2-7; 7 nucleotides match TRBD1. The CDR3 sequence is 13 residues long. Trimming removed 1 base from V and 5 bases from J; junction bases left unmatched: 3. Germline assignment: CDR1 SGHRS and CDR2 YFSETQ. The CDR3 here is CASSLRDRDEQYF. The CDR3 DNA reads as TGCGCCAGCAGCTTGCGGGACAGAGACGAGCAGTACTTC.

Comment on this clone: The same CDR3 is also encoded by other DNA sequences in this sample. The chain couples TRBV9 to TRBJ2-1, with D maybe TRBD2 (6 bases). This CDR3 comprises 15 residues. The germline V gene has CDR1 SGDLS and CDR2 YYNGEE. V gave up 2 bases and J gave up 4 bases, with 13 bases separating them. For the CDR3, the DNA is TGTGCCAGCAGCGTCACGAGCGGGCCGTACAATGAGCAGTTCTTC. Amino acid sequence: CASSVTSGPYNEQFF.

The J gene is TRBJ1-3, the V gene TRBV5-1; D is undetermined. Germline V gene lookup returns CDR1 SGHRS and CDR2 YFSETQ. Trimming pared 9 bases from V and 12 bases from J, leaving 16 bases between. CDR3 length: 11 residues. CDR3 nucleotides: TGCGCCATTTTACCGGAGGACCACATATATTTT. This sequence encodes CAILPEDHIYF.

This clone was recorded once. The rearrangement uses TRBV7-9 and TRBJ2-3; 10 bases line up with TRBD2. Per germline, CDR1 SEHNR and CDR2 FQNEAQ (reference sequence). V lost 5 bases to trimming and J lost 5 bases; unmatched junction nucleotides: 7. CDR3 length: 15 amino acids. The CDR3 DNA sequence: TGTGCCAGCAGCCTAGACCTAGCGGGGGAAGATACGCAGTATTTT. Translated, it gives CASSLDLAGEDTQYF.

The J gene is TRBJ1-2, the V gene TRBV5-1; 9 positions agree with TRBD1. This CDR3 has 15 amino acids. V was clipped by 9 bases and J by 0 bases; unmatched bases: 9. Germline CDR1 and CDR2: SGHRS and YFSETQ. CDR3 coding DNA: TGCGCCACCTATTCGGGGACAGGGACTAACTATGGCTACACCTTC. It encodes CATYSGTGTNYGYTF. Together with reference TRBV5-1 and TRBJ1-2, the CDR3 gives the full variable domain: KAGVTQTPRYLIKTRGQQVTLSCSPISGHRSVSWYQQTPGQGLQFLFEYFSETQRNKGNFPGRFSGRQFSNSRSEMNVSTLELGDSALYLCATYSGTGTNYGYTFGSGTRLTVV.

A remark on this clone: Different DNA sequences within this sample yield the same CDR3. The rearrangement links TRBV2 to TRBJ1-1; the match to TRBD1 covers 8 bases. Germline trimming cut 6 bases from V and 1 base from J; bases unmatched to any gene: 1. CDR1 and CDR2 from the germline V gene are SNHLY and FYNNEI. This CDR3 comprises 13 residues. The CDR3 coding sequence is TGTGCCAGCAGCGACAGGGGGAACACTGAAGCTTTCTTT. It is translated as CASSDRGNTEAFF.

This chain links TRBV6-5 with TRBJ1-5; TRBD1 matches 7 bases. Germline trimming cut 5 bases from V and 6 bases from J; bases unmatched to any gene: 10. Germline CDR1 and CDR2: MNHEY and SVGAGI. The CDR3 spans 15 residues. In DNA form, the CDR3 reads TGTGCCAGCAGTCGGGACAGTACGTCAGGTCAGCCCCAGCATTTT. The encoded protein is CASSRDSTSGQPQHF.

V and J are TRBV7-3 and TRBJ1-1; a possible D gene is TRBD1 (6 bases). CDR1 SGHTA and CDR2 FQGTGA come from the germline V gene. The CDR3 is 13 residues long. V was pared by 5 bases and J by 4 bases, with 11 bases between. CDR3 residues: CASSLDRSTEAFF. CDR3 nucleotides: TGTGCCAGCAGCCTTGACAGGAGCACTGAAGCTTTCTTT. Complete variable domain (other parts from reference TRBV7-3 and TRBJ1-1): GAGVSQTPSNKVTEKGKYVELRCDPISGHTALYWYRQSLGQGPEFLIYFQGTGAADDSGLPNDRFFAVRPEGSVSTLKIQRTERGDSAVYLCASSLDRSTEAFFGQGTRLTVV.

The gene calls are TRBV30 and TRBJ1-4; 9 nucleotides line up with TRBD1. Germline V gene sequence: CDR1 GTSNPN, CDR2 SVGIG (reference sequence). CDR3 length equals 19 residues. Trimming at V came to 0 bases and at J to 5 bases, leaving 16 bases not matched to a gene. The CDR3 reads CAWSVIGTGRKTSNEKLFF. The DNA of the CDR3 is TGTGCCTGGAGTGTAATCGGGACAGGGAGGAAAACTTCGAATGAAAAACTGTTTTTT.

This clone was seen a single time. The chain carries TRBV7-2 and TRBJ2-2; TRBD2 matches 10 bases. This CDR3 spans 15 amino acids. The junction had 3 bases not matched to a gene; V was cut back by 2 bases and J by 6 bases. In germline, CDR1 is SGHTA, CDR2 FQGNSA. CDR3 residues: CASSLSGLASGELFF. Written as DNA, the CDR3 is TGTGCCAGCAGCTTATCGGGACTAGCGTCCGGGGAGCTGTTTTTT. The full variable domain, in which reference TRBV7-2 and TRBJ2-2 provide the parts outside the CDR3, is GAGVSQSPSNKVTEKGKDVELRCDPISGHTALYWYRQSLGQGLEFLIYFQGNSAPDKSGLPSDRFSAERTGGSVSTLTIQRTQQEDSAVYLCASSLSGLASGELFFGEGSRLTVL.

CDR3 coding DNA: TGTGCCAGCAGTGAAGCCTTGGGTAGCAATTCACCCCTCCACTTT. It is translated as CASSEALGSNSPLHF. The rearrangement uses TRBV6-1 and TRBJ1-6; no firm D call. Looked up from germline, CDR1 is MNHNS and CDR2 is SASEGT. CDR3 length equals 15 residues. V gave up 0 bases and J gave up 7 bases, with 10 bases separating them.

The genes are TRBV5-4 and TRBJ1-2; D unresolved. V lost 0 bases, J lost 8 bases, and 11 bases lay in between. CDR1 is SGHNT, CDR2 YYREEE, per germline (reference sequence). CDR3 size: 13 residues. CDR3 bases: TGTGCCAGCAGCTTGGCCGGGTCCACCGGCTACACCTTC. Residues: CASSLAGSTGYTF.

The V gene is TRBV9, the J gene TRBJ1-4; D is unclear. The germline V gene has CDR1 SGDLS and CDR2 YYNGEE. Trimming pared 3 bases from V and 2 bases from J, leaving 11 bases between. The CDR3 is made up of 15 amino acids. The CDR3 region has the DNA TGTGCCAGCAGCGAGGAGGGTGACACTAATGAAAAACTGTTTTTT. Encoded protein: CASSEEGDTNEKLFF.

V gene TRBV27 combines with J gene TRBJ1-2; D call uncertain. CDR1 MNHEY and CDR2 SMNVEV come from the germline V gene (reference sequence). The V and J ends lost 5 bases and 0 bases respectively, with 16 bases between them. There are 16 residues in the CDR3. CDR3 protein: CASSPTPWEPNYGYTF. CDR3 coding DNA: TGTGCCAGCAGTCCGACTCCTTGGGAGCCTAACTATGGCTACACCTTC.

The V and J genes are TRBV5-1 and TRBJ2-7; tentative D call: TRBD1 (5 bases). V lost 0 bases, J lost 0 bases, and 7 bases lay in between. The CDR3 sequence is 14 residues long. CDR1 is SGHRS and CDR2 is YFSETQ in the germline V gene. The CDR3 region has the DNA TGCGCCAGCAGCTTGGGGGGCACCTCCTACGAGCAGTACTTC. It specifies CASSLGGTSYEQYF.

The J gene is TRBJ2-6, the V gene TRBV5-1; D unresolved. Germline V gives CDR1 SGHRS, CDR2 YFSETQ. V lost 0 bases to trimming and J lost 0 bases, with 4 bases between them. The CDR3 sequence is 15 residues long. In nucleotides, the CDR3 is TGCGCCAGCAGCTTGGACAGCTCTGGGGCCAACGTCCTGACTTTC. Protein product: CASSLDSSGANVLTF.

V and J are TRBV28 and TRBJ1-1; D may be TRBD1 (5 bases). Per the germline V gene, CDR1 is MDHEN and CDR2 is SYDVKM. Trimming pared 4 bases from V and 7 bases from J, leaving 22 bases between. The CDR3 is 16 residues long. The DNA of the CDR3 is TGTGCCAGCAGTTCACTTAAATTACAGGTAGGAGTTGAAGCTTTCTTT. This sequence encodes CASSSLKLQVGVEAFF.

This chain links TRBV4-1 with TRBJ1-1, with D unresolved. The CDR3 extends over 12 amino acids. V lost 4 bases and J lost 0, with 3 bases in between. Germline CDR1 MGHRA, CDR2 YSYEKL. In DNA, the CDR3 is TGCGCCAGCAGCCCTATGAACACTGAAGCTTTCTTT. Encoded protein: CASSPMNTEAFF.

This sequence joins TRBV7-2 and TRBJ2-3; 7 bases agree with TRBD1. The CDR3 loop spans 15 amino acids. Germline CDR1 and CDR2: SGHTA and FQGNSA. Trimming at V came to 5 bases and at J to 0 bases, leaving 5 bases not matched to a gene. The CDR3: CASSPRGFSTDTQYF. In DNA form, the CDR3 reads TGTGCCAGCAGCCCCAGGGGGTTTAGCACAGATACGCAGTATTTT.

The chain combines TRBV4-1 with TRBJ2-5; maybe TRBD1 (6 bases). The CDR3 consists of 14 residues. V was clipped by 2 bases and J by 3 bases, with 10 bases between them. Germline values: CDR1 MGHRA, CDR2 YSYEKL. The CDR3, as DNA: TGCGCCAGCAGCCAATCAGGGGTTGAAGAGACCCAGTACTTC. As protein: CASSQSGVEETQYF.

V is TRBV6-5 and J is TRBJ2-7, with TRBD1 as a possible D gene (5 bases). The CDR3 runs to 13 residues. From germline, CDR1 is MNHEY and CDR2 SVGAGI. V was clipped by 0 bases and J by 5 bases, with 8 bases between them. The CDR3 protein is CASSYSGENEQYF. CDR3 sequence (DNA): TGTGCCAGCAGTTACTCAGGGGAAAACGAGCAGTACTTC.

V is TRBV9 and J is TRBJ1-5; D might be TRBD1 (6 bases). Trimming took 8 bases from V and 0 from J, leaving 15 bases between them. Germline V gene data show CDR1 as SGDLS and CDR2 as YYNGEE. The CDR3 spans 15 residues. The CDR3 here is CASSKSGDSNQPQHF. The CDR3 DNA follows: TGTGCCAGTTCCAAGTCAGGGGATAGCAATCAGCCCCAGCATTTT.

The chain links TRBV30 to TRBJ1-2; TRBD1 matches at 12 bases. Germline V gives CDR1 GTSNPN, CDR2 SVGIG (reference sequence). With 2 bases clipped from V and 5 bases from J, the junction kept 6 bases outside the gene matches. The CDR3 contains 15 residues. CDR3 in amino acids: CAWSTGTGGEYGYTF. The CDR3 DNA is TGTGCCTGGAGTACCGGGACAGGGGGCGAATATGGCTACACCTTC.

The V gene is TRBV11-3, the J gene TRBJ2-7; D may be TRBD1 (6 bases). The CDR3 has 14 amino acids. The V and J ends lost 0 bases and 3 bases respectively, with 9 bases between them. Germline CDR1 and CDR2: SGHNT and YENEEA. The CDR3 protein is CASSLDRGFYEQYF. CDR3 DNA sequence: TGTGCCAGCAGCTTAGACAGGGGTTTCTACGAGCAGTACTTC. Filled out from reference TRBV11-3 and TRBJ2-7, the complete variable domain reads EAGVVQSPRYKIIEKKQPVAFWCNPISGHNTLYWYLQNLGQGPELLIRYENEEAVDDSQLPKDRFSAERLKGVDSTLKIQPAELGDSAVYLCASSLDRGFYEQYFGPGTRLTVT.